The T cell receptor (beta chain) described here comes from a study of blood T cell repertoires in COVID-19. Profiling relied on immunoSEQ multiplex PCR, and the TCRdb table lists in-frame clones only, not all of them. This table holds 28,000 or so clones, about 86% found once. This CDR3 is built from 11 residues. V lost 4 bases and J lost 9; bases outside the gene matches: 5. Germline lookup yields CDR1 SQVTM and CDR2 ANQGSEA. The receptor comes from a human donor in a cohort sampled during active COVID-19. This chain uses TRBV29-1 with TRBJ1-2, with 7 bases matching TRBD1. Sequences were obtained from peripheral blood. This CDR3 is CSVVGGGSYTF. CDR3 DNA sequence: TGCAGCGTTGTAGGGGGCGGGAGCTACACCTTC. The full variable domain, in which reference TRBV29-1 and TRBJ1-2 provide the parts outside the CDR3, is SAVISQKPSRDICQRGTSLTIQCQVDSQVTMMFWYRQQPGQSLTLIATANQGSEATYESGFVIDKFPISRPNLTFSTLTVSNMSPEDSSIYLCSVVGGGSYTFGSGTRLTVV.